This TCR beta chain was captured in a study of blood T cells in healthy people across ages. Whole-study findings and limits: Donors of long life had a larger count of naive CD4+ cells and greater diversity than aged donors.

Comment on this clonotype: Its antigen is undetermined.

The second PCR ran about 6 to 11 cycles with a sample-barcoded 5' primer and J-beta primers. TCRdb re-derived calls from the 5' RACE reads in MiXCR, one entry per CDR3 protein. The sample lists 1.5 million to 2 million distinct CDR3 sequences, around half occurring once. Germline CDR1 reads SGHAT; CDR2 reads FQNNGV. This CDR3 has 11 residues. Trimming left V 8 bases short and J 7 bases short, with 9 bases between. This chain links TRBV11-2 with TRBJ2-4, with D unresolved. This TCR came from a woman between 40 and 55 years old in good health. The sequenced material came from blood. CDR3 sequence (DNA): TGTGCCAGCGGCCCCGGGAACATTCAGTACTTC. It is translated as CASGPGNIQYF.